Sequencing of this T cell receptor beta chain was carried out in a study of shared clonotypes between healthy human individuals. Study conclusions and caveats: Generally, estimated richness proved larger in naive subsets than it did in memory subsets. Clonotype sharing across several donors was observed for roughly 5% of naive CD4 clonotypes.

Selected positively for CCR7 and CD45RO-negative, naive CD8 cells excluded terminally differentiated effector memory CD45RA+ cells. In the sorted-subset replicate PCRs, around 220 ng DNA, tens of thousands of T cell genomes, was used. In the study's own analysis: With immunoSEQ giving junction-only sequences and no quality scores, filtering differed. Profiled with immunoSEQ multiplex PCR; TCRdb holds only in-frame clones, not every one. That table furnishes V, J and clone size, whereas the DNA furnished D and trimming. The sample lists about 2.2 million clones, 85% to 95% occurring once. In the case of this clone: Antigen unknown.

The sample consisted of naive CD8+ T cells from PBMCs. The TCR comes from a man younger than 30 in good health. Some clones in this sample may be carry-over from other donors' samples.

The chain's CDR3 is CASSYEGSYGYTF. In nucleotides, the CDR3 is TGTGCCAGCAGTTACGAGGGGTCCTATGGCTACACCTTC. The chain uses TRBV6-5 and TRBJ1-2, with a weak D call TRBD1 (5 bases). Deletions cut 2 bases from V and 4 bases from J, with 8 bases between. This CDR3 spans 13 amino acids. The germline V gene encodes CDR1 MNHEY and CDR2 SVGAGI.